Listed below are T cell receptor beta chains from one sample, sequenced in a study of PD-1 blockade in classical Hodgkin lymphoma. Assay used: immunoSEQ multiplex PCR; TCRdb lists only in-frame clones, some missing. The sample includes around 92,000 clones, 83% seen only once; the top ten take about 15%. The material was peripheral blood mononuclear cells (PBMCs), obtained before the fourth cycle of nivolumab. Source of these receptors: a human donor with classical Hodgkin lymphoma. The CDR3 runs from the conserved cysteine through the conserved F or W. The order of the fields is clone size, V gene, CDR3 length, D gene, J gene, CDR3 DNA, CDR3 protein. The D gene is left open where the match is weak. Clone size appears in some rows only: once, few, many, or a class for an expanded clone.

NA	TRBV5-4	17	NA	TRBJ2-1	TGTGCCAGCAGCTTGGCCGTGCACGGGATCGCCTACAATGAGCAGTTCTTC	CASSLAVHGIAYNEQFF
NA	TRBV29-1	12	TRBD1	TRBJ2-5	TGCAGCGCGGGACAGATCCAAGAGACCCAGTACTTC	CSAGQIQETQYF
NA	TRBV19	15	TRBD1	TRBJ1-1	TGTGCCAGTAGCTCCGAGACAGGGTGGGTCACTGAAGCTTTCTTT	CASSSETGWVTEAFF
once	TRBV14	14	TRBD1	TRBJ1-2	TGTGCCAGCAGCCAAAAACAGGGGGCGGATGGCTACACCTTC	CASSQKQGADGYTF
NA	TRBV29-1	16	TRBD2	TRBJ2-7	TGCAGCGCCGGACTAGCGGGAGGAAGACCCTCCTACGAGCAGTACTTC	CSAGLAGGRPSYEQYF
NA	TRBV30	13	TRBD1	TRBJ2-2	TGTGCCTGGAGTGACACAGGGGCCGGGGAGCTGTTTTTT	CAWSDTGAGELFF
NA	TRBV5-6	15	TRBD1	TRBJ1-4	TGTGCCAGCAGCCCTGGACAGGGCTCATATGAAAAACTGTTTTTT	CASSPGQGSYEKLFF
NA	TRBV11-3	20	NA	TRBJ2-6	TGTGCCAGCAGCTTAGGCTTTGGGAAGCCCGCTTCGGCTGGGGCCAACGTCCTGACTTTC	CASSLGFGKPASAGANVLTF
NA	TRBV7-2	14	NA	TRBJ1-1	TGTGCCAGCAGCTTGTTCAGGGTGGACACTGAAGCTTTCTTT	CASSLFRVDTEAFF
once	TRBV7-3	13	TRBD1	TRBJ2-1	TGTGCCAGTGGGCGGGACAGGGATAATGAGCAGTTCTTC	CASGRDRDNEQFF
NA	TRBV12-5	13	NA	TRBJ2-3	TGTGCTAGTGGTTTGGTCGGGGCAGATACGCAGTATTTT	CASGLVGADTQYF
NA	TRBV9	14	NA	TRBJ1-2	TGTGCCAGCAGCGTAGGAGGAGGCCCCTTAAGGTGGACCTTC	CASSVGGGPLRWTF
NA	TRBV6-4	14	NA	TRBJ2-7	TGTGCCAGCAGGCTCCGGGACATTTTCTACGAGCAGTACTTC	CASRLRDIFYEQYF
NA	TRBV11-2	14	TRBD1	TRBJ1-2	TGTGCCAGCAGCTTAGACAACAGGGGGTATGGCTACACCTTC	CASSLDNRGYGYTF
NA	TRBV6-5	14	NA	TRBJ2-5	TGTGCCAGCAGCTATGGACCCGCACAAGAGACCCAGTACTTC	CASSYGPAQETQYF
NA	TRBV2	14	TRBD2	TRBJ2-5	TGTGCCAGCAGTGCACTAGCGGAACAAGAGACCCAGTACTTC	CASSALAEQETQYF
few	TRBV30	11	NA	TRBJ2-2	TGTGCCTGGTCAGACAGCGGGGAGCTGTTTTTT	CAWSDSGELFF
NA	TRBV10-3	15	NA	TRBJ2-3	TGTGCCATCAGTGAGTCGGAGGGGGGGCCGGATACGCAGTATTTT	CAISESEGGPDTQYF
NA	TRBV10-3	13	TRBD1	TRBJ1-1	TGTGCCATTTCACAGGGGGTTCGCACTGAAGCTTTCTTT	CAISQGVRTEAFF
NA	TRBV30	14	NA	TRBJ2-2	TGTGCCTGGACCCTCCTTACCAACACCGGGGAGCTGTTTTTT	CAWTLLTNTGELFF
NA	TRBV19	14	NA	TRBJ2-1	TGTGCCAGTAGTCTCGGGGGTCCAATAAATGAGCAGTTCTTC	CASSLGGPINEQFF
NA	TRBV5-5	19	NA	TRBJ2-2	TGTGCCAGCAGCTTGGCGGGATATCGGGAGAGCCAAAACACCGGGGAGCTGTTTTTT	CASSLAGYRESQNTGELFF
NA	TRBV7-6	12	NA	TRBJ2-1	TGTGCCAGCAGCACCCAACAGGGTGAGCAGTTCTTC	CASSTQQGEQFF
NA	TRBV27	14	TRBD2	TRBJ2-1	TGTGCCAGCAGTGCCGGACTAGCGGGATACGAGCAGTTCTTC	CASSAGLAGYEQFF
NA	TRBV19	15	NA	TRBJ2-2	TGTGCCAGTAGTATGGGGACGGTGGGGACCGGGGAGCTGTTTTTT	CASSMGTVGTGELFF
NA	TRBV6-6	14	TRBD2	TRBJ2-7	TGTGCCAGCAGTGGACTAGCGACAACCTACGAGCAGTACTTC	CASSGLATTYEQYF
once	TRBV6-4	15	NA	TRBJ2-1	TGTGCCAGCAGTGAGGGCGGGGCCTCCTACAATGAGCAGTTCTTC	CASSEGGASYNEQFF
NA	TRBV7-8	14	NA	TRBJ2-5	TGTGCCAGCAGGAGGGGTGGGGGAGAAGAGACCCAGTACTTC	CASRRGGGEETQYF
NA	TRBV10-2	11	NA	TRBJ1-2	TGCGCCAGCAGTGAGGCCTATGGCTACACCTTC	CASSEAYGYTF
NA	TRBV29-1	15	NA	TRBJ2-2	TGCAGCGTGGGTGTGGGACAATCCCACGCCGGGGAGCTGTTTTTT	CSVGVGQSHAGELFF
once	TRBV7-2	15	NA	TRBJ2-7	TGTGCCAGCAGCTCAGAAAGGGGACGGGACTACGAGCAGTACTTC	CASSSERGRDYEQYF
NA	TRBV29-1	12	NA	TRBJ1-1	TGCAGCGTTGAACGAGAGGGAACTGAAGCTTTCTTT	CSVEREGTEAFF
NA	TRBV5-3	16	NA	TRBJ2-2	TGTGCCAGAAGCTTGCCCCGTACCCGAGGCACCGGGGAGCTGTTTTTT	CARSLPRTRGTGELFF
NA	TRBV10-3	15	NA	TRBJ2-5	TGTGCCATCAGTGAGCCGGGGGCGTCTCAAGAGACCCAGTACTTC	CAISEPGASQETQYF
many	TRBV5-1	14	NA	TRBJ1-2	TGCGCCAGCAGGACGACCCCAGGGGCGGATGGCTACACCTTC	CASRTTPGADGYTF
NA	TRBV6-4	14	NA	TRBJ2-7	TGTGCCAGCAGTGGGGAAGCAGGGAACTACGAGCAGTACTTC	CASSGEAGNYEQYF
NA	TRBV7-2	12	NA	TRBJ2-1	TGTGCCAGCAGCTTAGGGTGGGGAGAGCAGTTCTTC	CASSLGWGEQFF
once	TRBV9	15	NA	TRBJ2-1	TGTGCCAGCGGGGCTTTGGGGGTCTCCTACAATGAGCAGTTCTTC	CASGALGVSYNEQFF
NA	TRBV5-1	13	NA	TRBJ2-5	TGCGCCAGCAGCTTGGGGTTTGGAGAGACCCAGTACTTC	CASSLGFGETQYF
NA	TRBV5-1	16	TRBD1	TRBJ2-5	TGCGCCAGCAGCCTCCGGACAGGGGGATTGGGGGAGACCCAGTACTTC	CASSLRTGGLGETQYF
NA	TRBV5-1	14	TRBD1	TRBJ1-1	TGCGCCAGCAGCGGGACAGGCATGAACACTGAAGCTTTCTTT	CASSGTGMNTEAFF
NA	TRBV10-3	14	NA	TRBJ2-1	TGTGCCATCAGTGAAGAAGCGGTCTACAATGAGCAGTTCTTC	CAISEEAVYNEQFF
NA	TRBV5-1	14	NA	TRBJ2-7	TGCGCCAGCAGCTTGGGAGGCGTATGGTACGAGCAGTACTTC	CASSLGGVWYEQYF
NA	TRBV5-5	16	TRBD1	TRBJ2-7	TGTGCCAGCAGCTTGAGTCCGGACAGGGTAACCTACGAGCAGTACTTC	CASSLSPDRVTYEQYF
NA	TRBV5-1	14	TRBD2	TRBJ2-1	TGCGCCAGCAGCTTGGGGAGCGGGGACAATGAGCAGTTCTTC	CASSLGSGDNEQFF
NA	TRBV30	15	TRBD2	TRBJ2-2	TGTGCCTGGAGAAGGGCGGGAGGGGTTACCGGGGAGCTGTTTTTT	CAWRRAGGVTGELFF
NA	TRBV5-1	16	TRBD1	TRBJ2-2	TGCGCCAGCAGGTTACCGGGACAGAGGAACACCGGGGAGCTGTTTTTT	CASRLPGQRNTGELFF